Below are 6 T cell receptor beta chains sequenced from a single sample in a study of OX40 agonist ivuxolimab in advanced cancers. The repertoire was sequenced with immunoSEQ multiplex PCR; TCRdb's copy has only in-frame clones and lacks some. Of more than 85,000 clones listed, about 90% are singletons. The input for sequencing was CD4+ or CD8+ T cells sorted from blood, taken in a trial of the OX40 agonist ivuxolimab. The receptors were gathered from an adult with an advanced solid tumor such as melanoma, head and neck, liver or kidney cancer.

The rearrangement uses TRBV18 and TRBJ2-6; 7 positions agree with TRBD2. The junction had 11 bases not matched to a gene; V was cut back by 3 bases and J by 0 bases. Germline assignment: CDR1 KGHSH and CDR2 LQKENI. The CDR3 runs 19 residues. The DNA of the CDR3 is TGTGCCAGCTCACCTTACCGTACTGGGGGGGACTCTGGGGCCAACGTCCTGACTTTC. It encodes CASSPYRTGGDSGANVLTF.

This sequence joins TRBV5-4 and TRBJ2-5; D possibly corresponds to TRBD2 (6 bases). The CDR3 is made up of 16 amino acids. Germline V gene data show CDR1 as SGHNT and CDR2 as YYREEE (reference sequence). The V end lost 4 bases, the J end lost 3 bases, and 19 bases lay between the germline ends. CDR3 DNA: TGTGCCAGCAGCGCGGGCGGGACTCATCGGAAAGAGACCCAGTACTTC. Translated: CASSAGGTHRKETQYF.

The J gene is TRBJ1-1, the V gene TRBV28; D is undetermined. The CDR3 totals 11 residues. Germline lookup yields CDR1 MDHEN and CDR2 SYDVKM. Trimming shortened V by 7 bases and J by 6 bases, and 9 bases separated the two germline ends. The CDR3 protein is CASIRTSEAFF. The CDR3 region has the DNA TGTGCCAGCATTCGGACCTCTGAAGCTTTCTTT. Combining the CDR3 with reference TRBV28 and TRBJ1-1 gives the whole variable domain DVKVTQSSRYLVKRTGEKVFLECVQDMDHENMFWYRQDPGLGLRLIYFSYDVKMKEKGDIPEGYSVSREKKERFSLILESASTNQTSMYLCASIRTSEAFFGQGTRLTVV.

Here the CDR3 reads CASSLRQGSYEQYF. DNA for the CDR3: TGTGCCAGCAGCTTGCGACAGGGCTCCTACGAGCAGTACTTC. The chain employs TRBV9 and TRBJ2-7; TRBD1 matches 7 bases. Germline V gives CDR1 SGDLS, CDR2 YYNGEE. Losses at the gene ends were 4 bases for V and 0 bases for J; bases not matched to a gene: 4. This CDR3 is built from 14 residues. The full variable domain, its missing parts supplied by reference TRBV9 and TRBJ2-7, is DSGVTQTPKHLITATGQRVTLRCSPRSGDLSVYWYQQSLDQGLQFLIQYYNGEERAKGNILERFSAQQFPDLHSELNLSSLELGDSALYFCASSLRQGSYEQYFGPGTRLTVT.

The rearrangement links TRBV7-2 to TRBJ2-5; TRBD2 might be the D (5 bases). The V gene's germline CDR1 is SGHTA and CDR2 FQGNSA. V was trimmed by 5 bases and J by 4 bases, leaving 11 bases between them. This CDR3 contains 13 residues. The CDR3 here is CASSSLRGETQYF. In DNA, the CDR3 is TGTGCCAGCAGCAGCCTCCGGGGAGAGACCCAGTACTTC.

The J gene is TRBJ2-1, the V gene TRBV7-2; 10 bases line up with TRBD2. The V gene's germline CDR1 is SGHTA and CDR2 FQGNSA. The CDR3 consists of 16 residues. After removal of 0 bases from V and 5 bases from J, the junction contained 4 bases not matched to a gene. The CDR3 DNA sequence: TGTGCCAGCAGCTTAGCAGGTAGCGGGGGGAACAATGAGCAGTTCTTC. This encodes CASSLAGSGGNNEQFF.